The present T cell receptor beta chain was sequenced within a study of beta chain features in type 1 diabetes. Study at large: Across all samples, over 85 million sorted cells were examined.

Populations obtained by sorting all exceeded 95% purity. The entirety of the isolated RNA underwent reverse transcription, so expressed TCRB transcripts were sequenced. The protocol was immunoSEQ multiplex PCR, while the TCRdb copy is restricted to in-frame clones and leaves out a portion. The sample records about 160,000 clones, roughly 8% being singletons. This CDR3 has 15 residues. V was shortened by 0 bases and J by 4 bases, with 13 bases between the two germline ends. Germline loops: CDR1 SGHDT, CDR2 YYEEEE. Regarding the study as a whole: Compared to healthy donors, patients appeared to have naive, central memory and Treg TCRB repertoires that were more alike. Type 1 diabetes patients showed a moderate but significant shortening of TCRB CDR3s in all four CD4+ subsets.

On this clone: Its antigen is still unknown.

Sequencing input: central memory CD4+ T cells from blood. This clonotype originated in a man between 18 and 35 years old with type 1 diabetes. V and J are TRBV5-6 and TRBJ1-2; the D is unclear. CDR3 loop: CASSLVAPGSYGYTF. DNA of the CDR3: TGTGCCAGCAGCTTGGTAGCGCCGGGCAGCTATGGCTACACCTTC.